This T cell receptor beta chain comes out of a study of T-cell reconstitution after alpha-beta-depleted transplantation in children. Researchers prepared the TCRbeta library using unique molecular identifiers, the study reports. TCRdb ran MiXCR on the PCR reads and lists one entry per CDR3 protein. Among over 200,000 distinct CDR3 sequences, around 9.5% were seen once, and the ten largest hold 5.5% to 8%. This clonotype showed up just a few times. Germline V gene lookup returns CDR1 MNHEY and CDR2 SMNVEV (reference sequence). V was clipped by 7 bases and J by 5 bases, with 9 bases between them. CDR3 length equals 11 residues.

This receptor was identified in a human donor who donated a stem cell graft to a child with acute lymphoblastic leukemia. J is TRBJ2-7 and V is TRBV27, with D unclear. Sequences were derived from PBMCs from the stem cell graft donor, sampled from the stem cell graft. The CDR3 is CASNSGDEQYF. As DNA, the CDR3 is TGTGCCAGCAATTCTGGGGACGAGCAGTACTTC.